The rows below give T cell receptor beta chains drawn from one sample of a study of CD8+CD57+ T cells in acquired aplastic anemia. Via MiXCR, TCRdb re-called the reads, giving one row per CDR3 protein. Found here are roughly 160,000 distinct CDR3 sequences, around 60% of them singletons; the top ten hold 45%. The sequencing sample was made of sorted CD4+, CD8+, or CD8+CD57+ T cells (not recorded which) from PBMCs. These receptors all come from a human donor in good health. The CDR3 runs from the conserved cysteine through the conserved F or W. Each record gives: J gene, CDR3 length, clone size, V gene, D gene, CDR3 protein, CDR3 DNA. D genes are given only for firm matches. Some rows mark clone size as missing; the rest say once, few, many or name a class of expanded clone.

TRBJ1-5 | 13 | . | TRBV7-3 | . | CASSAGTNGPQHF | TGTGCCAGCAGCGCCGGGACGAATGGGCCCCAGCATTTT
TRBJ2-5 | 14 | . | TRBV10-3 | . | CASSLSRAGETQYF | TGTGCCAGCAGTTTAAGTAGGGCTGGGGAGACCCAGTACTTC
TRBJ2-1 | 16 | . | TRBV7-9 | TRBD1 | CASSLAGGTGSGEQFF | TGTGCCAGCAGCTTAGCTGGGGGGACAGGATCTGGTGAGCAGTTCTTC
TRBJ1-2 | 12 | . | TRBV24-1 | . | CATSPEGYGYTF | TGTGCCACCAGTCCGGAGGGCTATGGCTACACCTTC
TRBJ1-1 | 12 | . | TRBV7-8 | . | CASSPWSAEAFF | TGTGCCAGCAGCCCGTGGTCAGCTGAAGCTTTCTTT
TRBJ2-5 | 13 | . | TRBV7-2 | . | CASSRSRTETQYF | TGTGCCAGCAGCCGTAGCCGGACTGAGACCCAGTACTTC
TRBJ2-1 | 15 | many | TRBV7-8 | . | CASSYRFDSYNEQFF | TGTGCCAGCAGCTACAGGTTCGACTCCTACAATGAGCAGTTCTTC
TRBJ1-1 | 14 | many | TRBV12-3/TRBV12-4 | . | CASTTGVRGTEAFF | TGTGCCAGCACGACAGGAGTTCGTGGCACTGAAGCTTTCTTT
TRBJ2-3 | 15 | . | TRBV2 | TRBD1 | CASRGDRGGTDTQYF | TGTGCCAGCAGGGGAGACAGGGGAGGCACAGATACGCAGTATTTT
TRBJ2-1 | 12 | . | TRBV15 | . | CATSRDSNEQFF | TGTGCCACCAGCAGAGATAGCAATGAGCAGTTCTTC
TRBJ1-3 | 15 | . | TRBV4-3 | . | CASSQGTGSGNTLYF | TGCGCCAGCAGCCAAGGCACAGGGTCCGGAAACACCTTATATTTT
TRBJ2-5 | 15 | . | TRBV5-1 | TRBD1 | CASSLPTGGRETQYF | TGTGCCAGCAGCCTCCCCACAGGGGGGAGGGAGACCCAGTACTTC
TRBJ2-1 | 13 | . | TRBV19 | TRBD1 | CASSGGNGVEQFF | TGTGCCAGTTCAGGGGGCAACGGAGTGGAGCAGTTCTTC
TRBJ2-7 | 16 | . | TRBV6-2/TRBV6-3 | . | CAGSYGVTQPSYEQYF | TGTGCCGGCAGTTACGGGGTTACTCAACCGTCCTACGAGCAGTACTTC
TRBJ2-5 | 12 | many | TRBV5-8 | . | CASSGLGGTQYF | TGTGCCAGCAGCGGACTAGGGGGGACCCAGTACTTC
TRBJ2-3 | 14 | few | TRBV6-4 | TRBD2 | CASSGTSGTDTQYF | TGTGCCAGCAGTGGGACTAGCGGCACAGATACGCAGTATTTT
TRBJ2-3 | 11 | many | TRBV20-1 | . | CSARWDPTQYF | TGCAGTGCTAGATGGGACCCTACGCAGTATTTT
TRBJ2-2 | 15 | few | TRBV15 | . | CATSRTRGDTGELFF | TGTGCCACCAGCAGAACCAGGGGCGACACCGGGGAGCTGTTTTTT
TRBJ2-1 | 17 | many | TRBV5-1 | TRBD2 | CASSLAVREVSYNEQFF | TGCGCCAGCAGCTTGGCCGTGCGGGAGGTTTCCTACAATGAGCAGTTCTTC
TRBJ2-1 | 16 | . | TRBV24-1 | TRBD2 | CATSDLGLAGYNEQFF | TGTGCCACCAGTGATTTGGGACTAGCGGGTTACAATGAGCAGTTCTTC
TRBJ2-1 | 15 | . | TRBV10-3 | . | CAISEPGGSYNEQFF | TGTGCCATCAGTGAACCCGGGGGCAGTTACAATGAGCAGTTCTTC
TRBJ2-3 | 14 | . | TRBV6-4 | TRBD2 | CASSDAGGTDTQYF | TGTGCCAGCAGTGACGCGGGGGGGACAGATACGCAGTATTTT
TRBJ2-3 | 16 | . | TRBV25-1 | . | CASSEFRAISTDTQYF | TGTGCCAGCAGTGAATTTAGGGCTATAAGCACAGATACGCAGTATTTT
TRBJ2-3 | 13 | . | TRBV20-1 | TRBD2 | CSTKAGSTDTQYF | TGCAGTACTAAAGCGGGGAGCACAGATACGCAGTATTTT
TRBJ1-1 | 13 | . | TRBV10-3 | TRBD1 | CAAKGQANTEAFF | TGTGCCGCCAAGGGACAGGCGAACACTGAAGCTTTCTTT
TRBJ2-1 | 14 | . | TRBV10-3 | TRBD2 | CAISVASGYNEQFF | TGTGCCATCAGTGTGGCTAGCGGGTACAATGAGCAGTTCTTC
TRBJ1-4 | 14 | . | TRBV10-3 | TRBD1 | CAIRRGPTNEKLFF | TGTGCCATCAGAAGGGGGCCGACTAATGAAAAACTGTTTTTT
TRBJ2-7 | 15 | . | TRBV7-6 | . | CASSLERGESYEQYF | TGTGCCAGCAGCTTAGAGCGAGGGGAGTCCTACGAGCAGTACTTC
TRBJ2-6 | 17 | . | TRBV19 | TRBD1 | CASSIGDRGSGANVLTF | TGTGCCAGTAGTATAGGAGACAGGGGATCTGGGGCCAACGTCCTGACTTTC
TRBJ2-1 | 16 | . | TRBV15 | TRBD1 | CATSRDRDRGPNEQFF | TGTGCCACCAGCAGAGATAGGGACAGGGGGCCCAATGAGCAGTTCTTC
TRBJ2-1 | 14 | . | TRBV15 | . | CATSRDSGWNEQFF | TGTGCCACCAGCAGAGATTCAGGGTGGAATGAGCAGTTCTTC
TRBJ2-1 | 14 | . | TRBV19 | . | CASRPNRAYNEQFF | TGTGCCAGTAGACCCAACAGGGCCTACAATGAGCAGTTCTTC
TRBJ2-3 | 12 | . | TRBV6-5 | . | CASSSQDDTQYF | TGTGCCAGCAGTTCCCAGGACGATACGCAGTATTTT
TRBJ2-7 | 12 | . | TRBV7-9 | . | CASIGDMYEQYF | TGTGCCAGCATCGGGGACATGTACGAGCAGTACTTC
TRBJ1-2 | 12 | . | TRBV24-1 | . | CATSDGLYGYTF | TGTGCCACCAGTGATGGCCTGTATGGCTACACCTTC
TRBJ2-3 | 15 | . | TRBV10-3 | . | CAISVKGVSTDTQSF | TGTGCCATCAGTGTGAAAGGGGTCAGCACAGATACGCAGTCTTTT
TRBJ2-7 | 14 | . | TRBV7-2 | . | CASTPFPGSYEQYF | TGCGCCAGCACCCCGTTTCCGGGATCCTACGAGCAGTACTTC
TRBJ1-2 | 14 | many | TRBV20-1 | . | CSAREGREYYGYTF | TGCAGTGCTAGAGAGGGCAGGGAGTACTATGGCTACACCTTC
TRBJ1-1 | 12 | . | TRBV25-1 | . | CASIGTASEAFF | TGTGCCAGCATCGGGACGGCGAGTGAAGCTTTCTTT
TRBJ2-1 | 15 | . | TRBV24-1 | . | CATSDLDRDYNEQFF | TGTGCCACCAGTGATCTGGACAGAGACTACAATGAGCAGTTCTTC
TRBJ2-3 | 15 | . | TRBV20-1 | . | CSARDRRQGADTQYF | TGCAGTGCTAGAGACAGGAGGCAGGGCGCAGATACGCAGTATTTT
TRBJ2-3 | 14 | once | TRBV6-4 | TRBD2 | CASSVLAGADTQYF | TGTGCCAGCAGTGTTTTAGCGGGGGCAGATACGCAGTATTTT